These 16 T cell receptor beta chains were sequenced from one sample in a study of T cells in narcolepsy. Assay used: immunoSEQ multiplex PCR; TCRdb lists only in-frame clones, some missing. Of some 30,000 clones detected, around 83% appear once; the ten largest clones hold 0.55% to 0.8%. Sequencing was carried out using memory (CD45RA-) CD4+ T cells from blood. All receptors come from a human donor in good health.

The chain recombines TRBV18 with TRBJ1-1; TRBD1 might be the D (5 bases). The CDR3 is 15 residues long. V lost 3 bases to trimming and J lost 0 bases, with 11 bases between them. CDR1 and CDR2 (germline): KGHSH, LQKENI. CDR3 sequence: CASSPGRGMNTEAFF. The CDR3 DNA is TGTGCCAGCTCACCCGGGAGGGGCATGAACACTGAAGCTTTCTTT.

The chain employs TRBV25-1 and TRBJ1-1; D not resolved. This CDR3 has 11 residues. Trimming removed 4 bases from V and 11 bases from J, with 11 bases in between. The V gene's germline CDR1 is MGHDK and CDR2 SYGVNS. DNA of the CDR3: TGTGCCAGCAGTGGCCGTTCCGGGGCTTTCTTT. Encoded protein: CASSGRSGAFF.

The chain employs TRBV13 and TRBJ2-7; D is ambiguous. Per germline, CDR1 PRHDT and CDR2 FYEKMQ (reference sequence). Trimming cost V 5 bases and J 7 bases, with 12 bases left between them. The CDR3 runs 12 residues. In DNA, the CDR3 is TGTGCCAGCAGCCCTTACCTGGGGGAGCAGTACTTC. Protein product: CASSPYLGEQYF.

V and J are TRBV30 and TRBJ1-3; no definite D call. The CDR3 has 11 residues. V lost 2 bases and J 6 bases, leaving 5 bases between the germline ends. Germline loops: CDR1 GTSNPN, CDR2 SVGIG (reference sequence). The DNA of the CDR3 is TGTGCCTGGAGTAAAAAAAACACCATATATTTT. Protein: CAWSKKNTIYF.

V usage is TRBV6-1 and J usage is TRBJ2-2, with D possibly TRBD2 on 6 matching bases. This CDR3 region has 14 residues. CDR1 MNHNS and CDR2 SASEGT come from the germline V gene. V lost 8 bases, J lost 2 bases, and 12 bases lay in between. The DNA for the CDR3 is TGTGCCAGCCTGAGGACTACTAACACCGGGGAGCTGTTTTTT. Its translation: CASLRTTNTGELFF.

This chain joins TRBV18 and TRBJ2-3, with TRBD2 identical over 9 bases. There are 22 residues in the CDR3. V was pared by 6 bases and J by 0 bases, with 25 bases of the junction left unmatched. The germline V gene encodes CDR1 KGHSH and CDR2 LQKENI. This chain's CDR3 is CASSHQGGGLAGSSSSTDTQYF. For the CDR3, the DNA is TGTGCCAGCTCTCACCAAGGAGGGGGTCTAGCGGGGTCCTCCTCCAGCACAGATACGCAGTATTTT.

This chain connects TRBV28 to TRBJ2-2; D may be TRBD1 or TRBD2 (5 bases each). The CDR3 extends over 16 amino acids. Germline V gene data show CDR1 as MDHEN and CDR2 as SYDVKM. V gave up 4 bases and J gave up 5 bases, with 17 bases separating them. The CDR3: CASSSSLRGRTGELFF. The CDR3 DNA follows: TGTGCCAGCAGTTCCTCGCTGAGGGGTCGAACCGGGGAGCTGTTTTTT.

This clone was recorded only once. The chain uses TRBV30 and TRBJ1-6; no clear D gene. The germline CDR1 and CDR2 sequences are GTSNPN and SVGIG (reference sequence). Trimming left V 4 bases short and J 7 bases short, with 11 bases between. There are 13 residues in the CDR3. CDR3 region: CAWTGPTNSPLHF. CDR3 DNA sequence: TGTGCCTGGACAGGACCGACAAATTCACCCCTCCACTTT.

V and J are TRBV11-3 and TRBJ1-2; D remains ambiguous. Germline lookup yields CDR1 SGHNT and CDR2 YENEEA. Deletions cut 3 bases from V and 4 bases from J, with 9 bases between. This CDR3 has 13 amino acids. The CDR3 spells CASSLPGGYGYTF. For the CDR3, the DNA is TGTGCCAGCAGCTTGCCCGGTGGCTATGGCTACACCTTC.

The gene calls are TRBV21-1 and TRBJ1-2; the tabulated D call, TRBD1, remains unverified against the DNA. TRBV21-1 is flagged as a pseudogene. This CDR3 is 17 amino acids long. The CDR3 spells CASSKGNQTGGGYGYTF. DNA for the CDR3: TGTGCCAGCAGCAAAGGGAATCAAACAGGGGGAGGATATGGCTACACCTTC.

V and J are TRBV25-1 and TRBJ2-2, with 7 nucleotides matching TRBD1. J was trimmed by 3 bases and V by 3 bases; bases with no gene match: 1. The CDR3 totals 14 residues. Germline assignment: CDR1 MGHDK and CDR2 SYGVNS. This CDR3 reads CASSETGHTGELFF. CDR3 sequence (DNA): TGTGCCAGCAGTGAGACAGGGCACACCGGGGAGCTGTTTTTT.

This sequence joins TRBV6-5 and TRBJ1-1, with D perhaps TRBD1 (6 bases). Trimming cost V 2 bases and J 1 base, with 8 bases left between them. Germline-derived CDR1 and CDR2 are MNHEY and SVGAGI. The CDR3 loop spans 14 amino acids. CDR3 coding DNA: TGTGCCAGCAGTTACCGACAGGAGAACACTGAAGCTTTCTTT. As protein: CASSYRQENTEAFF.

The chain couples TRBV6-1 to TRBJ1-1, with D uncertain. The CDR3 totals 12 residues. V lost 8 bases and J lost 4, with 11 bases in between. Germline V gene sequence: CDR1 MNHNS, CDR2 SASEGT. The CDR3 nucleotides are TGTGCCAGCCAAATATGGGGCACTGAAGCTTTCTTT. Its translation: CASQIWGTEAFF.

V gene TRBV28 combines with J gene TRBJ1-1; D might be TRBD1 (6 bases). Trimming removed 5 bases from V and 6 bases from J, with 16 bases in between. The CDR3 runs to 14 residues. The germline V gene encodes CDR1 MDHEN and CDR2 SYDVKM. The CDR3 DNA reads TGTGCCAGCAGTCTGCTACAGGGTAAAGCTGAAGCTTTCTTT. Encoded protein: CASSLLQGKAEAFF.

The chain employs TRBV2 and TRBJ1-4; D not resolved. Germline V gene lookup returns CDR1 SNHLY and CDR2 FYNNEI. The CDR3 spans 15 residues. V was pared by 5 bases and J by 4 bases, with 14 bases between. The CDR3 protein is CASSPLAGYNEKLFF. In nucleotides, the CDR3 is TGTGCCAGCAGTCCTTTAGCGGGGTATAATGAAAAACTGTTTTTT.

The gene calls are TRBV5-1 and TRBJ1-1; D remains unclear. The CDR3 loop spans 14 amino acids. V shed 4 bases and J shed 0 bases, with 10 bases lying between them. The V gene's germline CDR1 is SGHRS and CDR2 YFSETQ. The CDR3 loop is CASSKGDMNTEAFF. CDR3 nucleotides: TGCGCCAGCAGCAAAGGAGACATGAACACTGAAGCTTTCTTT. Full variable domain (outside the CDR3, taken from reference TRBV5-1 and TRBJ1-1): KAGVTQTPRYLIKTRGQQVTLSCSPISGHRSVSWYQQTPGQGLQFLFEYFSETQRNKGNFPGRFSGRQFSNSRSEMNVSTLELGDSALYLCASSKGDMNTEAFFGQGTRLTVV.